This TCR beta chain was sequenced during a study of T-cell reconstitution after alpha-beta-depleted transplantation in children. Findings of the study overall: Several hundred graft clones that had expanded were reportedly the source of alpha-beta T cells about two months after transplant. Newly produced T cells mostly accounted for T-cell counts and diversity one year post-transplant. Some patients showed high day-60 TCRbeta diversity, which derived from surviving recipient T cells and thymic progenitors.

TCRbeta library preparation incorporated unique molecular identifiers. TCRdb fed the PCR reads into MiXCR, producing one record per CDR3 protein. This table holds about 830,000 distinct CDR3 sequences, approximately 15% found once. This clonotype was seen only a few times. Its antigen is not known. The clonotype was recovered from a male patient younger than 18 who had a stem cell transplant for acute lymphoblastic leukemia, so the T cells may come from the graft donor. The sequencing used PBMCs, mostly from graft donor cells, collected 360 days after TCRalphabeta/CD19-depleted stem cell transplant.

The CDR3 spells CASSGQRGSSYEQYF. CDR3 nucleotides: TGTGCCAGCAGCGGACAGCGGGGTAGCTCCTACGAGCAGTACTTC. The V call is TRBV13, the J call TRBJ2-7; D possibly corresponds to TRBD2 (7 bases). The V end lost 5 bases, the J end lost 0 bases, and 14 bases lay between the germline ends. This CDR3 spans 15 amino acids. CDR1 is PRHDT, CDR2 FYEKMQ, per germline (reference sequence). Filled out from reference TRBV13 and TRBJ2-7, the complete variable domain reads AAGVIQSPRHLIKEKRETATLKCYPIPRHDTVYWYQQGPGQDPQFLISFYEKMQSDKGSIPDRFSAQQFSDYHSELNMSSLELGDSALYFCASSGQRGSSYEQYFGPGTRLTVT.